Listed here is a single T cell receptor (beta chain). This entry comes from a study of blood T cell repertoires in COVID-19. Study-level background: There were acute and convalescent COVID-19 samples, and they came from the United States, Italy and Spain. The analysed material was cDNA or gDNA that came from T cells, B-cell-depleted T cells, or PBMCs.

CDR3 length: 14 amino acids. V was pared by 3 bases and J by 2 bases, with 12 bases between. CDR1 and CDR2 from the germline V gene are SGDLS and YYNGEE. Per the original data handling: Amplification with reference gene primers provided the estimates of nucleated cell counts. Data came from immunoSEQ multiplex PCR; TCRdb stores just in-frame clones and leaves some out. The D gene and trimming were derived from the DNA, and the V and J assignments and clone size from that table. The sample lists hundreds of thousands of clones; roughly 86% were seen once. Seattle's cohort entered during active infection and was followed longitudinally.

The sample taken for sequencing was peripheral blood. V gene TRBV9 combines with J gene TRBJ2-7; D might be TRBD1 (6 bases). This TCR derives from a woman in her 30s with COVID-19, enrolled during active disease. The CDR3 DNA reads as TGTGCCAGCAGCGGGGGGCTCCATGCCTACGAGCAGTACTTC. It translates to CASSGGLHAYEQYF.